The 23 T cell receptor beta chains given below trace back to one sample, sequenced in a study of T cell responses to AZD1222 COVID-19 vaccine. Using immunoSEQ multiplex PCR, the repertoire was profiled, and TCRdb retains in-frame clones only, with some absent. Of about 93,000 clones listed, more than 80% are singletons. Sequenced here: peripheral blood, sampled 28 days after the second AZD1222 dose. The receptors originated from an adult who received the AZD1222 COVID-19 vaccine.

This clone is a singleton in its sample. This rearrangement joins TRBV10-3 to TRBJ2-1; the match to TRBD2 covers 8 bases. Unmatched junction bases numbered 10, after V lost 8 bases and J lost 7 bases. The CDR3 covers 14 residues. The germline CDR1 and CDR2 sequences are ENHRY and SYGVKD. The DNA of the CDR3 is TGTGCCATCGGGGGACTAGAGATAGGGAATGAGCAGTTCTTC. Amino acid sequence: CAIGGLEIGNEQFF.

This sequence joins TRBV6-5 and TRBJ2-7; 7 bases match TRBD1. V gave up 2 bases and J gave up 3 bases; unmatched junction bases: 7. CDR1 is MNHEY and CDR2 is SVGAGI in the germline V gene. This CDR3 spans 15 amino acids. The CDR3 here is CASSYQRDRDYEQYF. In DNA form, the CDR3 reads TGTGCCAGCAGTTACCAAAGAGACAGGGACTACGAGCAGTACTTC.

This sequence joins TRBV5-8 and TRBJ2-7; TRBD1 matches 7 bases. The V segment lost 5 bases and the J segment 3 bases; nucleotides outside the gene matches: 8. From germline, CDR1 is SGHTS and CDR2 YDEGEE. The CDR3 has 14 residues. The CDR3: CASRRQGNVYEQYF. CDR3 DNA: TGTGCCAGCAGGAGACAGGGCAACGTCTACGAGCAGTACTTC.

The V and J genes are TRBV7-2 and TRBJ1-2, with D hard to call. V lost 1 base, J lost 1 base, and 16 bases lay in between. There are 17 residues in the CDR3. Germline V gives CDR1 SGHTA, CDR2 FQGNSA. CDR3 region: CASSLGVSKDFNYGYTF. CDR3 bases: TGTGCCAGCAGCTTAGGGGTGTCAAAAGACTTTAACTATGGCTACACCTTC.

The V call is TRBV12-5, the J call TRBJ2-1, with 8 bases identical to TRBD2. Germline lookup yields CDR1 LGHNT and CDR2 FRNRAP. After removal of 1 base from V and 4 bases from J, the junction contained 6 bases not matched to a gene. The CDR3 covers 16 residues. CDR3 protein: CASGLASGGPYNEQFF. CDR3 DNA: TGTGCTAGTGGTTTGGCCAGCGGGGGACCTTACAATGAGCAGTTCTTC.

The gene calls are TRBV6-2 or TRBV6-3 and TRBJ1-2; TRBD1 matches at 7 bases. The CDR3 loop spans 16 amino acids. V dropped 4 bases and J dropped 2; count of bases not matched to a gene: 10. Germline V gene data show CDR1 as MNHEY and CDR2 as SVGEGT. In DNA, the CDR3 is TGTGCCAGCAGTTCACACCCAGGACAGGAAAACTATGGCTACACCTTC. Translation: CASSSHPGQENYGYTF.

The chain recombines TRBV18 with TRBJ2-7; D possibly corresponds to TRBD2 (5 bases). V was pared by 4 bases and J by 6 bases, with 7 bases between. Germline-derived CDR1 and CDR2 are KGHSH and LQKENI. This CDR3 contains 11 residues. CDR3: CASSREGEQYF. CDR3 nucleotide sequence: TGTGCCAGCTCACGTGAGGGCGAGCAGTACTTC.

The chain recombines TRBV12-3 or TRBV12-4 with TRBJ1-4; 8 bases line up with TRBD1. The junction had 9 bases not matched to a gene; V was cut back by 11 bases and J by 7 bases. This CDR3 contains 13 residues. The CDR3 loop reads CASYQGAGEKLFF. The DNA of the CDR3 is TGTGCCTCATATCAGGGGGCGGGTGAAAAACTGTTTTTT.

V gene TRBV5-6 combines with J gene TRBJ2-7, with 8 nucleotides matching TRBD1. Per germline, CDR1 SGHDT and CDR2 YYEEEE. The CDR3 has 19 residues. The V segment lost 3 bases and the J segment 4 bases; nucleotides outside the gene matches: 21. CDR3 DNA sequence: TGTGCCAGCAGCTCATACAGGACAGGGACCATATATAGTGGGTACGAGCAGTACTTC. Its protein is CASSSYRTGTIYSGYEQYF.

The V call is TRBV7-2, the J call TRBJ2-7, with D uncertain. The CDR3 sequence is 14 residues long. Trimming shortened V by 2 bases and J by 0 bases, and 8 bases separated the two germline ends. CDR1 and CDR2 (germline): SGHTA, FQGNSA. The CDR3 nucleotides read TGTGCCAGCAGCTTAATCCTCTTCTCCTACGAGCAGTACTTC. Its translation is CASSLILFSYEQYF.

V usage is TRBV5-1 and J usage is TRBJ1-2; tentative D call: TRBD1 (5 bases). V lost 4 bases and J lost 5, with 12 bases in between. The CDR3 is 13 residues long. Per the germline V gene, CDR1 is SGHRS and CDR2 is YFSETQ. Here the CDR3 reads CASSRDPEYGYTF. The CDR3, as DNA: TGCGCCAGCAGCCGGGACCCGGAGTATGGCTACACCTTC.

This clone was counted between two and nine times. CDR3 bases: TGTGCCAGTAGTATCCTGGTGAACTCTGGAAACACCATATATTTT. Residues: CASSILVNSGNTIYF. The V and J genes are TRBV19 and TRBJ1-3; the D is unclear. Germline-derived CDR1 and CDR2 are LNHDA and SQIVND (reference sequence). The CDR3 has 15 residues. V shed 3 bases and J shed 0 bases, with 9 bases lying between them.

V usage is TRBV7-2 and J usage is TRBJ2-1; TRBD2 matches 8 bases. Trimming at V came to 0 bases and at J to 10 bases, leaving 14 bases not matched to a gene. CDR1 and CDR2 (germline): SGHTA, FQGNSA. The CDR3 has 17 amino acids. The CDR3 sequence: CASSLAWAGGRRREQFF. CDR3 coding DNA: TGTGCCAGCAGCTTAGCGTGGGCGGGGGGCCGCCGTCGGGAGCAGTTCTTC.

This sequence joins TRBV15 and TRBJ2-5; D possibly corresponds to TRBD1 (5 bases). The CDR3 spans 15 residues. From germline, CDR1 is LNHNV and CDR2 YYDKDF (reference sequence). V gave up 0 bases and J gave up 3 bases, with 11 bases separating them. The CDR3 bases are TGTGCCACCAGCAGAGACCAGGGTTGGGAAGAGACCCAGTACTTC. Translated: CATSRDQGWEETQYF.

This chain uses TRBV20-1 with TRBJ1-1; tentatively, D is TRBD1 (5 bases). V shed 5 bases and J shed 7 bases, with 8 bases lying between them. Germline V gene data show CDR1 as DFQATT and CDR2 as SNEGSKA (reference sequence). This CDR3 contains 10 residues. The CDR3 sequence: CSAWGGEAFF. CDR3 DNA: TGCAGTGCTTGGGGCGGTGAAGCTTTCTTT.

The J gene is TRBJ2-3, the V gene TRBV7-2, with D unresolved. Germline CDR1 and CDR2: SGHTA and FQGNSA. V was clipped by 5 bases and J by 3 bases, with 15 bases between them. The CDR3 spans 15 residues. The CDR3 DNA reads TGTGCCAGCAGCCCCGGAACCCGCCGAACAGATACGCAGTATTTT. It is translated as CASSPGTRRTDTQYF.

The chain couples TRBV7-8 to TRBJ1-5, with 9 bases lining up with TRBD1. CDR3 length equals 18 residues. V was pared by 5 bases and J by 4 bases, with 15 bases of the junction left unmatched. CDR1 and CDR2 from the germline V gene are SGHVS and FQNEAQ. CDR3 DNA sequence: TGTGCCAGCAGCCCGACTCCGGGACAGGGTCTGGGAAATCAGCCCCAGCATTTT. It yields the protein CASSPTPGQGLGNQPQHF.

The chain couples TRBV4-2 to TRBJ1-5; a possible D gene is TRBD1 (6 bases). The CDR3 loop spans 16 amino acids. Trimming removed 3 bases from V and 5 bases from J, with 17 bases in between. Germline V CDR1 and CDR2: LGHNA, YNFKEQ. The CDR3 DNA reads as TGTGCCAGCAGCCAGGCACAGGGTGGGGAGGATCAGCCCCAGCATTTT. Amino acid sequence: CASSQAQGGEDQPQHF.

The chain combines TRBV19 with TRBJ2-3, with 9 bases identical to TRBD1. This CDR3 has 15 residues. Germline V gene lookup returns CDR1 LNHDA and CDR2 SQIVND (reference sequence). After removal of 8 bases from V and 4 bases from J, the junction contained 10 bases not matched to a gene. CDR3 amino acids: CASSLTWTGADTQYF. The CDR3 DNA sequence: TGTGCCAGTTCCCTCACCTGGACAGGGGCAGATACGCAGTATTTT.

This clone came up a few times. The genes are TRBV27 and TRBJ1-5, with D perhaps matching TRBD1 (5 bases). Trimming stripped 5 bases from V and 6 bases from J, with 14 bases between. The CDR3 sequence is 14 residues long. The germline gives CDR1 MNHEY, CDR2 SMNVEV (reference sequence). Here the CDR3 DNA reads TGTGCCAGCAGTCCCTTCGGGGCGGGTCAGCCCCAGCATTTT. This encodes CASSPFGAGQPQHF.

CDR3 bases: TGTGCCAGCAGCTCAGGACAGGGGAGAAATCAGCCCCAGCATTTT. Protein product: CASSSGQGRNQPQHF. The chain uses TRBV7-9 and TRBJ1-5; TRBD1 agrees at 9 bases. The CDR3 spans 15 residues. Germline CDR1 SEHNR, CDR2 FQNEAQ (reference sequence). J lost 4 bases, V lost 4 bases, and 5 bases had no gene match. The full variable domain, completed using reference TRBV7-9 and TRBJ1-5, is DTGVSQNPRHKITKRGQNVTFRCDPISEHNRLYWYRQTLGQGPEFLTYFQNEAQLEKSRLLSDRFSAERPKGSFSTLEIQRTEQGDSAMYLCASSSGQGRNQPQHFGDGTRLSIL.

The gene calls are TRBV29-1 and TRBJ1-2; possible D gene TRBD1, 5 bases. With 5 bases removed from V and 4 bases from J, the gap between germline ends came to 26 bases. The CDR3 spans 17 residues. Germline V CDR1 and CDR2: SQVTM, ANQGSEA. Written as DNA, the CDR3 is TGCAGCGTTAAACCCAGCCAGCAGGGCCTCCCATTCTATGGCTACACCTTC. This sequence encodes CSVKPSQQGLPFYGYTF.

The chain employs TRBV6-5 and TRBJ2-2; 12 bases fit TRBD2. Trimming cost V 9 bases and J 4 bases; bases outside gene matches: 6. This CDR3 is 15 amino acids long. Germline V gives CDR1 MNHEY, CDR2 SVGAGI. The CDR3 DNA sequence: TGTGCCAGTCGACTAGCGGGAGTGTTCACCGGGGAGCTGTTTTTT. This codes for CASRLAGVFTGELFF.